The 27 T cell receptor beta chains given below trace back to one sample, sequenced in a study of response to subunit inactivated influenza vaccine. TCRdb recomputed calls from the RT-PCR reads with MiXCR, one row per CDR3 protein. Of approximately 170,000 distinct CDR3 sequences in the sample, 13% to 15% are singletons; the top ten hold under 30%. This sample comprised CD8+ T cells sorted from PBMCs, obtained roughly 5 days after vaccination. These receptors originate from a man aged 45-65 years who received an inactivated influenza vaccine.

This clonotype was seen a few times. The gene calls are TRBV10-3 and TRBJ1-1; D not certain. The CDR3 is 11 residues long. Between the trimmed V and J ends, which lost 6 bases and 4 bases, there was a span of 6 bases. The germline CDR1 and CDR2 sequences are ENHRY and SYGVKD. CDR3 coding DNA: TGTGCCATCAGAGCTGGCACTGAAGCTTTCTTT. It specifies CAIRAGTEAFF.

This clonotype was seen more than once but under ten times. The chain uses TRBV18 and TRBJ2-7, with a possible D match to TRBD1 (7 bases). Germline CDR1 and CDR2: KGHSH and LQKENI. The CDR3 length is 16 residues. V lost 6 bases and J lost 5, with 23 bases in between. CDR3 protein: CASSEEPGGLRNEQYF. CDR3 nucleotide sequence: TGTGCCAGCTCCGAAGAGCCAGGGGGGCTAAGGAACGAGCAGTACTTC.

The rearrangement uses TRBV24-1 and TRBJ2-2; D not certain. Per germline, CDR1 KGHDR and CDR2 SFDVKD. Trimming pared 4 bases from V and 1 base from J, leaving 9 bases between. The CDR3 is 15 amino acids. CDR3 sequence (DNA): TGTGCCACCAGTGAGGCGCCGGGGAACACCGGGGAGCTGTTTTTT. It codes for CATSEAPGNTGELFF.

This clonotype was observed a handful of times. This chain uses TRBV4-2 with TRBJ1-1; weak D call: TRBD1 (5 bases). CDR3 length: 13 amino acids. Trimming removed 9 bases at V and 0 bases at J, with 11 bases between. Germline CDR1 and CDR2: LGHNA and YNFKEQ. The DNA for the CDR3 is TGTGCCAGTAGATGGGGGTTGAACACTGAAGCTTTCTTT. Translating it yields CASRWGLNTEAFF.

This clonotype was observed many times. The chain employs TRBV4-3 and TRBJ2-1; D uncertain. The ends were cut back, 0 bases at V and 3 bases at J, with 9 bases in the middle. CDR3 length: 15 amino acids. Germline CDR1 and CDR2: LGHNA and YSLEER. The CDR3 protein is CASSQDWSVYNEQFF. The DNA of the CDR3 is TGCGCCAGCAGCCAAGATTGGTCCGTCTACAATGAGCAGTTCTTC.

This clonotype was recorded a few times. J is TRBJ2-1 and V is TRBV6-2 or TRBV6-3; tentative D call: TRBD1 (6 bases). The CDR3 runs to 16 residues. The V gene's germline CDR1 is MNHEY and CDR2 SVGEGT. V was clipped by 0 bases and J by 1 base, with 10 bases between them. The CDR3 sequence: CASSYSPGVSYNEQFF. In DNA, the CDR3 is TGTGCCAGCAGTTACTCACCAGGGGTATCCTACAATGAGCAGTTCTTC.

V and J are TRBV4-2 and TRBJ1-3; maybe TRBD1 (5 bases). Germline V gene sequence: CDR1 LGHNA, CDR2 YNFKEQ. V lost 3 bases and J 4 bases, leaving 13 bases between the germline ends. The CDR3 has 15 amino acids. Here the CDR3 DNA reads TGTGCCAGCAGCCAGAAGGGACCGGGCGGAAACACCATATATTTT. It encodes CASSQKGPGGNTIYF.

Only a few counts were recorded for this clonotype. V usage is TRBV12-3 or TRBV12-4 and J usage is TRBJ1-6; 7 positions agree with TRBD1. This CDR3 region has 14 residues. V lost 8 bases to trimming and J lost 6 bases; unmatched junction nucleotides: 7. CDR3 residues: CASCSGTANSPLHF. CDR3 in DNA: TGTGCCAGCTGCTCCGGGACAGCTAATTCACCCCTCCACTTT.

The V call is TRBV15, the J call TRBJ2-7; D gene unclear. This CDR3 has 14 amino acids. The V gene lost 0 bases and the J gene lost 4 bases, with 10 bases spanning the gap. The V gene's germline CDR1 is LNHNV and CDR2 YYDKDF (reference sequence). CDR3 bases: TGTGCCACCAGCAGAGAAGGAAGGGCTTACGAGCAGTACTTC. Protein: CATSREGRAYEQYF.

This clonotype was picked up a small number of times. The chain has TRBV7-6 and TRBJ2-2; weak D call: TRBD2 (6 bases). CDR3 length equals 17 residues. V lost 1 base, J lost 3 bases, and 15 bases lay in between. The germline V gene has CDR1 SGHVS and CDR2 FNYEAQ. CDR3 in DNA: TGTGCCAGCAGCTTAGGAATCCGGGAGTGGGACACCGGGGAGCTGTTTTTT. As protein: CASSLGIREWDTGELFF.

The sample holds a few counts of this clonotype. The chain joins TRBV5-8 to TRBJ1-1; D uncertain. CDR1 and CDR2 from the germline V gene are SGHTS and YDEGEE. CDR3 length: 15 amino acids. V lost 4 bases to trimming and J lost 0 bases, with 13 bases between them. CDR3 loop: CASSPGPNMNTEAFF. In DNA form, the CDR3 reads TGTGCCAGCAGCCCCGGGCCAAACATGAACACTGAAGCTTTCTTT.

This clonotype has more than one count but fewer than ten. The V and J genes are TRBV11-2 and TRBJ2-2; 7 bases are a match to TRBD2. CDR3 size: 19 residues. Per germline, CDR1 SGHAT and CDR2 FQNNGV. Unmatched junction bases numbered 15, after V lost 5 bases and J lost 0 bases. The CDR3 sequence: CASSPRWGGRDANTGELFF. As DNA, the CDR3 is TGTGCCAGCAGCCCCCGGTGGGGCGGGAGAGACGCGAACACCGGGGAGCTGTTTTTT.

This clonotype was observed many times. The rearrangement joins TRBV3-1 to TRBJ2-1; 11 bases match TRBD2. J was trimmed by 4 bases and V by 6 bases; bases with no gene match: 5. CDR1 is LGHDT, CDR2 YNNKEL, per germline (reference sequence). The length of the CDR3 is 15 residues. The DNA of the CDR3 is TGTGCCAGCAGTCCTATAGCGGGGGGGTACAATGAGCAGTTCTTC. Protein product: CASSPIAGGYNEQFF.

The table lists this clonotype with a few counts. The chain couples TRBV28 to TRBJ2-2; D tentatively reads TRBD1 or TRBD2 (5 bases each). This CDR3 comprises 13 residues. Germline V gene lookup returns CDR1 MDHEN and CDR2 SYDVKM. The germline V and J ends were trimmed by 5 bases and 4 bases, with 8 bases remaining between them. CDR3 loop: CASSPRGTGELFF. The CDR3 nucleotides read TGTGCCAGCAGTCCGAGGGGCACCGGGGAGCTGTTTTTT.

This clonotype was observed a handful of times. The rearrangement uses TRBV12-3 or TRBV12-4 and TRBJ1-5; D is perhaps TRBD1 (5 bases). The length of the CDR3 is 14 residues. Trimming stripped 3 bases from V and 6 bases from J, with 12 bases between. The CDR3 nucleotides read TGTGCCAGCAGTTTCGGGCAGGGTCGTCAGCCCCAGCATTTT. Its protein is CASSFGQGRQPQHF.

This chain joins TRBV4-3 and TRBJ2-3; 9 nucleotides match TRBD2. V lost 0 bases, J lost 7 bases, and 14 bases stayed unmatched. The CDR3 consists of 18 residues. The germline V gene has CDR1 LGHNA and CDR2 YSLEER. The CDR3 region is CASSQETGEAGGFNTQYF. CDR3 coding DNA: TGCGCCAGCAGCCAAGAAACGGGCGAAGCGGGAGGCTTTAATACGCAGTATTTT.

This clonotype showed up just a few times. The genes are TRBV7-9 and TRBJ1-4; maybe TRBD1 (6 bases). The length of the CDR3 is 14 residues. V lost 2 bases to trimming and J lost 10 bases, with 14 bases between them. The germline CDR1 and CDR2 sequences are SEHNR and FQNEAQ (reference sequence). The CDR3 sequence: CASSLNREHGKLFF. CDR3 nucleotides: TGTGCCAGCAGCTTAAACAGGGAGCATGGAAAACTGTTTTTT. Supplemented by reference TRBV7-9 and TRBJ1-4, the full variable domain reads DTGVSQNPRHKITKRGQNVTFRCDPISEHNRLYWYRQTLGQGPEFLTYFQNEAQLEKSRLLSDRFSAERPKGSFSTLEIQRTEQGDSAMYLCASSLNREHGKLFFGSGTQLSVL.

The J gene is TRBJ1-5, the V gene TRBV7-9; TRBD1 is a possible D gene (5 bases). The CDR3 length is 16 residues. Germline values: CDR1 SEHNR, CDR2 FQNEAQ (reference sequence). V lost 1 base and J lost 3, with 13 bases in between. The CDR3 DNA sequence: TGTGCCAGCAGCTTAGGGGGGACGGTGACCAATCAGCCCCAGCATTTT. It translates to CASSLGGTVTNQPQHF. Using reference TRBV7-9 and TRBJ1-5 for the parts outside the CDR3, the full variable domain is DTGVSQNPRHKITKRGQNVTFRCDPISEHNRLYWYRQTLGQGPEFLTYFQNEAQLEKSRLLSDRFSAERPKGSFSTLEIQRTEQGDSAMYLCASSLGGTVTNQPQHFGDGTRLSIL.

This rearrangement joins TRBV21-1 to TRBJ2-7; the D call in the table, TRBD1, was not verified against the DNA. TRBV21-1 constitutes a pseudogene. The CDR3 sequence is 17 residues long. DNA for the CDR3: TGTGCCAGCAGCCTACAATCCAATTCAGGGTGTAGCTACGAGCAGTACTTC. It codes for CASSLQSNSGCSYEQYF.

In this sample, this clonotype turned up many times. The V call is TRBV6-2 or TRBV6-3, the J call TRBJ2-7; D not certain. CDR3 length: 21 residues. Trimming cost V 6 bases and J 6 bases, with 39 bases left between them. Germline values: CDR1 MNHEY, CDR2 SVGEGT. Written as DNA, the CDR3 is TGTGCCAGCAGCCCCAGTTTTATATCGGGTGGAGTCTTTAAGTCGTTCTCCGAGCAGTACTTC. Its translation: CASSPSFISGGVFKSFSEQYF.

This clonotype was recorded many times. The chain employs TRBV7-9 and TRBJ2-2; TRBD1 matches 10 bases. Trimming took 5 bases from V and 4 from J; bases not matched to a gene: 4. The germline V gene has CDR1 SEHNR and CDR2 FQNEAQ (reference sequence). This CDR3 comprises 15 residues. DNA for the CDR3: TGTGCCAGCAGCCGGGACAGGGGAGGCACCGGGGAGCTGTTTTTT. Protein sequence: CASSRDRGGTGELFF.

This clonotype showed up just once. The rearrangement links TRBV6-1 to TRBJ1-6, with 7 bases fitting TRBD1. Per the germline V gene, CDR1 is MNHNS and CDR2 is SASEGT. There are 16 residues in the CDR3. V lost 7 bases and J lost 7; bases outside the gene matches: 13. The CDR3 loop reads CASNQWDSPINSPLHF. The CDR3 DNA reads as TGTGCCAGCAACCAATGGGACAGCCCGATAAATTCACCCCTCCACTTT.

The chain carries TRBV29-1 and TRBJ2-5; D is undetermined. CDR1 SQVTM and CDR2 ANQGSEA come from the germline V gene. V was clipped by 2 bases and J by 5 bases, with 12 bases between them. The CDR3 spans 13 residues. For the CDR3, the DNA is TGCAGCGTTGAAACGAGGATGTGGGAGACCCAGTACTTC. This gives the protein CSVETRMWETQYF. The full variable domain, in which reference TRBV29-1 and TRBJ2-5 provide the parts outside the CDR3, is SAVISQKPSRDICQRGTSLTIQCQVDSQVTMMFWYRQQPGQSLTLIATANQGSEATYESGFVIDKFPISRPNLTFSTLTVSNMSPEDSSIYLCSVETRMWETQYFGPGTRLLVL.

The chain employs TRBV23-1 and TRBJ2-3, with unresolved D. TRBV23-1 falls under the ORF class, with uncertain function. This CDR3 comprises 11 residues. V dropped 8 bases and J dropped 5 bases, with 8 bases sitting between them. CDR3 sequence (DNA): TGCGCCAGCCCCTCAGAAGATACGCAGTATTTT. This translates into CASPSEDTQYF.

The table lists this clonotype with a few counts. The V and J genes are TRBV3-1 and TRBJ2-1, with 8 bases aligning to TRBD1. CDR3 length: 12 residues. In germline, CDR1 is LGHDT, CDR2 YNNKEL (reference sequence). V lost 4 bases, J lost 12 bases, and 5 bases stayed unmatched. CDR3 residues: CASSPGTGAQFF. The CDR3 nucleotides are TGTGCCAGCAGCCCCGGGACAGGTGCGCAGTTCTTC.

The chain combines TRBV7-6 with TRBJ2-5, with 9 positions matching TRBD2. Germline V gene sequence: CDR1 SGHVS, CDR2 FNYEAQ. The CDR3 length is 16 residues. The ends lost 1 base at V and 0 bases at J; junction bases unmatched: 3. Here the CDR3 reads CASSLGLAAYQETQYF. CDR3 DNA: TGTGCCAGCAGCTTAGGACTAGCGGCGTACCAAGAGACCCAGTACTTC.

The chain joins TRBV27 to TRBJ1-1, with 7 bases aligning to TRBD1. The V gene end was trimmed by 7 bases and the J gene end by 0 bases; junction bases not matched to a gene: 5. CDR1 is MNHEY and CDR2 is SMNVEV in the germline V gene (reference sequence). The CDR3 is 14 residues long. The CDR3 protein is CASIRQGVNTEAFF. DNA of the CDR3: TGTGCCAGCATCAGACAGGGTGTGAACACTGAAGCTTTCTTT.